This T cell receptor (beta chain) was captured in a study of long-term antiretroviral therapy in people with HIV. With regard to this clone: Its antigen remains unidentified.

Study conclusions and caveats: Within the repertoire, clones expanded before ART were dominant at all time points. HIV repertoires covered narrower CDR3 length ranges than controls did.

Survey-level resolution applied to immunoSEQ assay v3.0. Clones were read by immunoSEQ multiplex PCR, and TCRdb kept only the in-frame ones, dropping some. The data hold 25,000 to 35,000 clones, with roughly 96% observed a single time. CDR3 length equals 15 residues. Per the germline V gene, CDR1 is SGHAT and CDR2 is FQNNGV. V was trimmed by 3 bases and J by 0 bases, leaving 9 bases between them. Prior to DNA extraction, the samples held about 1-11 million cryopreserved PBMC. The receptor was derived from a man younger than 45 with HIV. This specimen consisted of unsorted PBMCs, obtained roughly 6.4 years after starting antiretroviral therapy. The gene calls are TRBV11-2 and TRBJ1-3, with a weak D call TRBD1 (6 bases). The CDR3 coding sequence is TGTGCCAGCAGCTTGGGACAAAACTCTGGAAACACCATATATTTT. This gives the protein CASSLGQNSGNTIYF.